These 9 T cell receptor beta chains were all obtained from the same sample, sequenced in a study of blood T cell repertoires in COVID-19. Assay: immunoSEQ multiplex PCR; the TCRdb copy retains only in-frame clones and omits some. In the table there are around 72,000 clones, approximately 87% of which are singletons. The specimen sequenced was peripheral blood. These receptors were collected from a man aged 45-65 years with active COVID-19.

The V gene is TRBV6-5, the J gene TRBJ1-4, with 8 positions matching TRBD1. This CDR3 is built from 14 residues. Germline V gene sequence: CDR1 MNHEY, CDR2 SVGAGI. V trimming: 2 bases; J trimming: 8 bases; junction bases outside the gene matches: 4. The CDR3 DNA reads as TGTGCCAGCAGTTACCGACGGACAGGGGAAAAACTGTTTTTT. This gives the protein CASSYRRTGEKLFF.

The J gene is TRBJ1-5, the V gene TRBV6-5; tentative D call: TRBD1 (5 bases). Germline V CDR1 and CDR2: MNHEY, SVGAGI. The CDR3 has 13 residues. The V end was cut by 7 bases, the J end by 2 bases, with 9 bases between. In nucleotides, the CDR3 is TGTGCCAGCAAAGGGGATGGCAATCAGCCCCAGCATTTT. It codes for CASKGDGNQPQHF.

The chain links TRBV7-2 to TRBJ1-5; D is unclear. The V and J ends lost 1 base and 4 bases respectively, with 11 bases between them. Germline assignment: CDR1 SGHTA and CDR2 FQGNSA. This CDR3 is 15 amino acids long. The CDR3 region has the DNA TGTGCCAGCAGCTTAGTCCACGACGGGAATCAGCCCCAGCATTTT. It specifies CASSLVHDGNQPQHF. Variable domain in full (rest from reference TRBV7-2 and TRBJ1-5): GAGVSQSPSNKVTEKGKDVELRCDPISGHTALYWYRQSLGQGLEFLIYFQGNSAPDKSGLPSDRFSAERTGGSVSTLTIQRTQQEDSAVYLCASSLVHDGNQPQHFGDGTRLSIL.

V usage is TRBV7-9 and J usage is TRBJ2-1; TRBD2 matches at 8 bases. The germline V gene has CDR1 SEHNR and CDR2 FQNEAQ (reference sequence). This CDR3 is 16 amino acids long. V was pared by 5 bases and J by 4 bases, with 10 bases of the junction left unmatched. The CDR3 DNA reads as TGTGCCAGCAGCGGATTAGCGGGAAAGGGTTACAATGAGCAGTTCTTC. Translated, it gives CASSGLAGKGYNEQFF.

The table lists this clone with a few counts. CDR3 in DNA: TGTGCCAGCAGCTTACAGGGGGCTAGCACTGAAGCTTTCTTT. This translates into CASSLQGASTEAFF. This chain links TRBV11-2 with TRBJ1-1, with TRBD1 identical over 8 bases. Germline V gene sequence: CDR1 SGHAT, CDR2 FQNNGV. V was pared by 2 bases and J by 4 bases, with 3 bases of the junction left unmatched. This CDR3 region has 14 residues.

This chain connects TRBV28 to TRBJ2-3, with TRBD2 as a possible D gene (5 bases). The length of the CDR3 is 15 residues. The germline V gene has CDR1 MDHEN and CDR2 SYDVKM. Deletions cut 1 base from V and 3 bases from J, with 11 bases between. The CDR3 bases are TGTGCCAGCAGTTTATCTAGCTTTGGGACAGATACGCAGTATTTT. Its translation: CASSLSSFGTDTQYF.

This clone showed up just once. The chain employs TRBV6-6 and TRBJ2-7, with no clear D. With 5 bases removed from V and 1 base from J, the gap between germline ends came to 9 bases. CDR1 is MNHNY and CDR2 is SVGAGI in the germline V gene (reference sequence). The CDR3 sequence is 13 residues long. In DNA, the CDR3 is TGTGCCAGCAGTCCCCCCGGTTCCTACGAGCAGTACTTC. Amino acids: CASSPPGSYEQYF.

This chain links TRBV4-1 with TRBJ2-2, with TRBD2 matching 12 bases. Germline CDR1 MGHRA, CDR2 YSYEKL. The trim removed 0 bases at V and 4 bases at J, leaving 6 bases unmatched. The CDR3 loop spans 18 amino acids. CDR3 nucleotide sequence: TGCGCCAGCAGCCAAGAATCCCTAGCGGGAGGGTCCACCGGGGAGCTGTTTTTT. This sequence encodes CASSQESLAGGSTGELFF.

CDR3 sequence reads: CSVTGTANSPLHF. CDR3 DNA sequence: TGCAGCGTTACCGGGACAGCAAATTCACCCCTCCACTTT. V usage is TRBV29-1 and J usage is TRBJ1-6; 7 positions agree with TRBD1. The CDR3 covers 13 residues. Germline CDR1 and CDR2: SQVTM and ANQGSEA. The V segment lost 5 bases and the J segment 7 bases; nucleotides outside the gene matches: 5.